This passage covers 21 T cell receptor beta chains from one sample sequenced in a study of blood T cells in healthy people across ages. A sample-barcoded 5' primer and a J-beta primer mix were used in a second PCR of about 7 to 12 cycles. One entry per CDR3 protein results from TCRdb running MiXCR on the 5' RACE reads. The sample carries roughly 730,000 distinct CDR3 sequences, around 50% recorded once. Input material: blood. The receptors derive from a man aged 40-55 years in good health.

V usage is TRBV5-1 and J usage is TRBJ2-5; no firm D call. CDR1 and CDR2 from the germline V gene are SGHRS and YFSETQ. The CDR3 extends over 15 amino acids. V lost 4 bases to trimming and J lost 0 bases, with 13 bases between them. Written as DNA, the CDR3 is TGCGCCAGCAGCCTATTGGGTCAGTACCAAGAGACCCAGTACTTC. Amino acids: CASSLLGQYQETQYF.

The sample holds a few counts of this clonotype. This chain uses TRBV20-1 with TRBJ2-1; 10 bases map to TRBD2. This CDR3 region has 14 residues. Trimming removed 5 bases from V and 6 bases from J; junction bases left unmatched: 7. CDR1 DFQATT and CDR2 SNEGSKA come from the germline V gene (reference sequence). CDR3 sequence (DNA): TGCAGTGCTGAGCGGGAGGGTTTTAGCAATGAGCAGTTCTTC. This sequence encodes CSAEREGFSNEQFF.

The chain employs TRBV20-1 and TRBJ2-5; 9 nucleotides align to TRBD2. V shed 3 bases and J 5 bases; nucleotides not matched to a gene: 10. The CDR3 extends over 15 amino acids. Per germline, CDR1 DFQATT and CDR2 SNEGSKA (reference sequence). The CDR3 nucleotides are TGCAGTGCTAGGGCCCCAGCGGGGGGCAGTGAGACCCAGTACTTC. It codes for CSARAPAGGSETQYF.

The chain links TRBV7-3 to TRBJ2-3; 7 positions match TRBD1. The CDR3 is made up of 17 amino acids. Germline CDR1 SGHTA, CDR2 FQGTGA. V trimming: 6 bases; J trimming: 2 bases; junction bases outside the gene matches: 14. CDR3: CASRTPGNRGITDTQYF. DNA of the CDR3: TGTGCCAGCAGGACCCCGGGCAACAGGGGTATCACAGATACGCAGTATTTT.

The rearrangement uses TRBV6-6 and TRBJ1-4; D remains ambiguous. CDR3 length: 16 amino acids. Germline CDR1 and CDR2: MNHNY and SVGAGI (reference sequence). Trimming took off 2 bases at V and 0 bases at J, with 10 bases between the two ends. The CDR3 region is CASSYPPGATNEKLFF. In DNA, the CDR3 is TGTGCCAGCAGTTACCCTCCCGGTGCAACTAATGAAAAACTGTTTTTT.

The gene calls are TRBV7-2 and TRBJ2-5, with TRBD2 matching 8 bases. The CDR3 contains 16 residues. The germline V gene encodes CDR1 SGHTA and CDR2 FQGNSA. Germline trimming cut 4 bases from V and 5 bases from J; bases unmatched to any gene: 12. CDR3 region: CASSSAGTRVMETQYF. CDR3 nucleotides: TGTGCCAGCAGCTCCGCCGGGACTAGGGTTATGGAGACCCAGTACTTC.

V and J are TRBV6-5 and TRBJ2-1; the D call may be TRBD1 or TRBD2 (5 bases each). Germline CDR1 is MNHEY and CDR2 is SVGAGI. CDR3 size: 13 residues. The V end was cut by 5 bases, the J end by 7 bases, with 12 bases between. The CDR3 coding sequence is TGTGCCAGCAGTAAATTGGGACGGAATGAGCAGTTCTTC. Protein sequence: CASSKLGRNEQFF.

The V call is TRBV7-8, the J call TRBJ2-2; possible D gene TRBD2, 6 bases. V lost 4 bases, J lost 7 bases, and 16 bases lay in between. CDR3 size: 15 residues. Per germline, CDR1 SGHVS and CDR2 FQNEAQ. The DNA of the CDR3 is TGTGCCAGCAGCTGGTCGGGGGAGTCTAGCGGGGAGCTGTTTTTT. This codes for CASSWSGESSGELFF.

This clonotype was detected a few times. The J gene is TRBJ2-1, the V gene TRBV28, with TRBD2 matching over 8 bases. The CDR3 totals 15 residues. CDR1 is MDHEN, CDR2 SYDVKM, per germline. The ends lost 5 bases at V and 8 bases at J; junction bases unmatched: 11. The CDR3 region has the DNA TGTGCCAGCAGTCCGGGACTAGGGCTTATGGATGAGCAGTTCTTC. Protein: CASSPGLGLMDEQFF.

This clonotype was picked up a small number of times. This rearrangement joins TRBV7-2 to TRBJ2-3; 9 bases are a match to TRBD2. This CDR3 has 17 amino acids. J gave up 0 bases and V 1 base, and 5 bases lay outside the gene matches. CDR1 is SGHTA, CDR2 FQGNSA, per germline. The CDR3 loop reads CASSLEASGTSTDTQYF. CDR3 bases: TGTGCCAGCAGCTTAGAGGCTAGCGGGACTAGCACAGATACGCAGTATTTT.

The chain joins TRBV10-3 to TRBJ1-2, with 11 bases aligning to TRBD1. This CDR3 has 14 amino acids. V gave up 2 bases and J gave up 6 bases; unmatched junction bases: 2. Germline CDR1 and CDR2: ENHRY and SYGVKD. CDR3 bases: TGTGCCATCAGTGAGGAGGACAGGGGGCATGGCTACACCTTC. Protein sequence: CAISEEDRGHGYTF.

Here the CDR3 DNA reads TGTGCCAGCACCCAAAGGACAGGGGAGGAGTGGCCCCTCCACTTT. The encoded protein is CASTQRTGEEWPLHF. The gene calls are TRBV12-3 or TRBV12-4 and TRBJ1-6; TRBD1 aligns across 9 bases. The CDR3 sequence is 15 residues long. Trimming took 7 bases from V and 13 from J; bases not matched to a gene: 14.

This clonotype was seen only a few times. The chain couples TRBV15 to TRBJ2-5, with D tentatively TRBD2 (6 bases). CDR3 length equals 13 residues. Germline loops: CDR1 LNHNV, CDR2 YYDKDF (reference sequence). The V end lost 5 bases, the J end lost 10 bases, and 17 bases lay between the germline ends. The DNA of the CDR3 is TGTGCCACCAGCCAGGACTACTACATGGGCCAGTACTTC. This translates into CATSQDYYMGQYF.

This rearrangement joins TRBV29-1 to TRBJ1-2, with D possibly being TRBD1 (5 bases). V was pared by 8 bases and J by 3 bases, with 10 bases between. CDR1 and CDR2 (germline): SQVTM, ANQGSEA. This CDR3 spans 11 amino acids. The DNA of the CDR3 is TGCAGCCTTGGGGCGGACTATGGCTACACCTTC. Amino acid sequence: CSLGADYGYTF. The full variable domain, rest sourced from reference TRBV29-1 and TRBJ1-2, is SAVISQKPSRDICQRGTSLTIQCQVDSQVTMMFWYRQQPGQSLTLIATANQGSEATYESGFVIDKFPISRPNLTFSTLTVSNMSPEDSSIYLCSLGADYGYTFGSGTRLTVV.

J is TRBJ2-7 and V is TRBV5-6; TRBD2 matches at 12 bases. Germline V CDR1 and CDR2: SGHDT, YYEEEE. CDR3 size: 15 residues. Losses at the gene ends were 2 bases for V and 3 bases for J; bases not matched to a gene: 3. The CDR3: CASSFRTSGIYEQYF. Written as DNA, the CDR3 is TGTGCCAGCAGCTTTCGGACTAGCGGGATCTACGAGCAGTACTTC.

This clonotype was found a few times. The genes are TRBV6-2 or TRBV6-3 and TRBJ2-1; D unresolved. Germline V gene lookup returns CDR1 MNHEY and CDR2 SVGEGT. This CDR3 has 14 residues. The germline V and J ends were trimmed by 2 bases and 9 bases, with 14 bases remaining between them. CDR3 nucleotide sequence: TGTGCCAGCAGTTACAGGCAAGAAGTCAGTGAGCAGTTCTTC. As protein: CASSYRQEVSEQFF.

This chain joins TRBV11-2 and TRBJ2-5; 8 nucleotides line up with TRBD2. V lost 5 bases, J lost 2 bases, and 13 bases stayed unmatched. The CDR3 has 17 amino acids. CDR1 is SGHAT and CDR2 is FQNNGV in the germline V gene. Here the CDR3 reads CASSPHPAAGVQETQYF. DNA of the CDR3: TGTGCCAGCAGCCCCCACCCAGCAGCGGGGGTACAAGAGACCCAGTACTTC.

This chain links TRBV7-8 with TRBJ1-6; D uncertain. Between the trimmed V and J ends, which lost 5 bases and 0 bases, there was a span of 14 bases. Germline V gene lookup returns CDR1 SGHVS and CDR2 FQNEAQ. This CDR3 spans 17 amino acids. The CDR3 region is CASSRHGESSYNSPLHF. CDR3 DNA: TGTGCCAGCAGCCGGCACGGAGAGAGCTCCTATAATTCACCCCTCCACTTT.

The chain combines TRBV28 with TRBJ2-5; TRBD2 is a possible D gene (6 bases). The germline gives CDR1 MDHEN, CDR2 SYDVKM. This CDR3 has 15 amino acids. V dropped 6 bases and J dropped 3 bases, with 17 bases sitting between them. CDR3 nucleotide sequence: TGTGCCAGCAGCCCAACACCGGGGACTGAAGAGACCCAGTACTTC. It translates to CASSPTPGTEETQYF.

This clonotype showed up just once. The chain employs TRBV3-1 and TRBJ2-5; D gene ambiguous. The CDR3 runs to 16 residues. Germline lookup yields CDR1 LGHDT and CDR2 YNNKEL (reference sequence). The V end was cut by 4 bases, the J end by 2 bases, with 17 bases between. The CDR3 DNA follows: TGTGCCAGCAGCCCACCGACCCCCTTGGGGCAAGAGACCCAGTACTTC. This translates into CASSPPTPLGQETQYF.

The table lists this clonotype with a few counts. V is TRBV20-1 and J is TRBJ1-5; no definite D call. Trimming pared 1 base from V and 3 bases from J, leaving 10 bases between. The length of the CDR3 is 14 residues. Germline V gene lookup returns CDR1 DFQATT and CDR2 SNEGSKA (reference sequence). This CDR3 reads CSARGPEPNQPQHF. CDR3 nucleotides: TGCAGTGCTAGAGGTCCCGAACCCAATCAGCCCCAGCATTTT.